One sample yielded the 30 T cell receptor beta chains listed below, sequenced in a study of tissue T cells after allogeneic stem cell transplantation (dated by TCRdb to 2021 to 2024). The time point label, as the study defines it: mouse harvest day 7 after allogeneic transplant. Each mouse graft consisted of 10^7 T-cell-depleted bone marrow cells plus 10^6 splenic CD5+ T cells and was given by tail vein injection. The library was built by means of the immunoSEQ multiplex PCR assay. Held by TCRdb, this immuneACCESS table contains in-frame sequences only and omits some clones. Under half of the omission traces to an unresolved V gene where checked; the cause of the rest is unknown. This sample has 6,000 to 8,500 clones in its table, and about 47% of those were observed once. Of the sample, around 12% falls within the top ten clones. Specimen: lymph node tissue. All receptors come from a female BALB/c mouse given C57BL/6 T cells with graft-versus-host disease after an allogeneic hematopoietic cell transplant.

With regard to this clone: Mouse gene names apply. Read coverage stops 1 residue before the CDR3 terminus; the germline J gene supplies the remainder. The chain combines TRBV13-3 with TRBJ2-4, with 7 bases matching TRBD1. Looked up from germline, CDR1 is NNHDY and CDR2 is SYVADS. Losses at the gene ends were 0 bases for V and 5 bases for J; bases not matched to a gene: 0. CDR3 length equals 13 residues. Incomplete CDR3 DNA: TGTGCCAGCAGTGATGACAGGGGAAACACCTTGTAC. This gives the protein CASSDDRGNTLY. Given in full, the CDR3 is CASSDDRGNTLYF.

For this clone: Gene names are the mouse ones. The read ends 1 residue early relative to the CDR3; the germline J gene fills the gap. The chain joins TRBV16 to TRBJ2-7; the match to TRBD1 covers 9 bases. Germline CDR1 reads SGHSA; CDR2 reads FRNQAP. The V segment lost 1 base and the J segment 3 bases; nucleotides outside the gene matches: 1. This CDR3 spans 14 amino acids. The CDR3: CASSLGTGVYEQYF. The sequenced part of the CDR3 DNA is TGTGCAAGCAGCTTAGGGACAGGGGTCTATGAACAGTAC.

Worth noting for this clone: The listed genes are named as in mouse. The CDR3 end is not reached by the read, which stops 1 residue before it; the germline J gene fills it in. The J gene is TRBJ1-4, the V gene TRBV4; 7 bases agree with TRBD1. The germline V gene encodes CDR1 LGHDT and CDR2 YNNKQL (reference sequence). The V gene end was trimmed by 6 bases and the J gene end by 4 bases; junction bases not matched to a gene: 2. CDR3 length: 13 amino acids. CDR3 bases read: TGTGCCAGCAGGGACAGGAACAACGAAAGATTATTT. Protein sequence: CASRDRNNERLF. The whole CDR3 region reads CASRDRNNERLFF.

Regarding this clone: Germline and genes: mouse. The observed sequence ends 1 residue before the CDR3 terminus, with the missing tail filled in from the germline J gene. The V call is TRBV13-2, the J call TRBJ1-2; 9 bases are a match to TRBD1. Per the germline V gene, CDR1 is NNHNN and CDR2 is SYGAGS (reference sequence). V dropped 4 bases and J dropped 1; count of bases not matched to a gene: 5. This CDR3 has 15 amino acids. CDR3 in amino acids: CASGLQGAKNSDYTF. The DNA read from the CDR3 is TGTGCCAGCGGTCTACAGGGGGCGAAAAACTCCGACTACACC.

Remarks on this clone: Gene names refer to mouse genes. The read ends 1 residue early relative to the CDR3; the germline J gene fills the gap. The chain recombines TRBV15 with TRBJ1-3, with D unclear. V lost 2 bases, J lost 1 base, and 9 bases lay in between. Germline values: CDR1 SGHND, CDR2 FRSKSL. This CDR3 has 15 amino acids. The CDR3 loop is CASSLSHSSGNTLYF. The sequenced CDR3 bases are TGTGCCAGCAGTTTAAGCCACAGCTCTGGAAATACGCTCTAT.

Of note for this clone: The gene names here belong to mouse. Read coverage stops 1 residue before the CDR3 terminus; the germline J gene supplies the remainder. J is TRBJ2-5 and V is TRBV16; no reliable D call. The CDR3 consists of 12 residues. The germline V gene encodes CDR1 SGHSA and CDR2 FRNQAP. V lost 2 bases and J lost 6, with 6 bases in between. CDR3 bases read: TGTGCAAGCAGCTTAACGCGGGACACCCAGTAC. Translated: CASSLTRDTQY. The entire CDR3 reads CASSLTRDTQYF.

About this clone: Gene labels here are mouse ones. The CDR3 extends 1 residue past the end of the read, so its final part is completed from the germline J gene. The V call is TRBV26, the J call TRBJ1-2; D is possibly TRBD1 (6 bases). The CDR3 loop spans 14 amino acids. Looked up from germline, CDR1 is KGHPV and CDR2 is FQNQEV (reference sequence). V lost 3 bases and J lost 1, with 9 bases in between. This chain's CDR3 is CASSLGTKNSDYTF. The DNA read from the CDR3 is TGTGCCAGCAGTCTTGGGACAAAAAACTCCGACTACACC.

As regards this clone: Gene names denote mouse genes. The sequenced CDR3 bases are TGTGCCAGCAGCCAAGGGGTTAACTATGCTGAGCAGTTC. It codes for CASSQGVNYAEQF. The whole CDR3 sequence is CASSQGVNYAEQFF. The J gene is TRBJ2-1, the V gene TRBV5, with D unresolved. The read gets to within 1 residue of the CDR3 end, and the germline J gene fills in the rest. Per the germline V gene, CDR1 is LGHNA and CDR2 is YNLKQL (reference sequence). CDR3 length: 14 residues. V dropped 1 base and J dropped 0 bases, with 4 bases sitting between them.

This clone came up a few times. The genes are named according to mouse. Read sequence stops 1 residue before the CDR3 end, and the germline J gene provides the missing end. V is TRBV12-2 and J is TRBJ2-7, with unresolved D. Germline CDR1 and CDR2: SGHLS and HYDKME. This CDR3 has 12 amino acids. V lost 1 base, J lost 5 bases, and 8 bases lay in between. CDR3 DNA, as far as it was read: TGTGCCAGCTCTCTAGCGGAGGATGAACAGTAC. Translation: CASSLAEDEQY. The entire CDR3 protein is CASSLAEDEQYF.

This clone occurred a few times. Gene names are mouse gene names. The observed sequence ends 1 residue before the CDR3 terminus, with the missing tail filled in from the germline J gene. J is TRBJ2-4 and V is TRBV26, with 7 bases aligning to TRBD1. CDR1 is KGHPV, CDR2 FQNQEV, per germline (reference sequence). The CDR3 is 14 residues long. Trimming removed 2 bases from V and 3 bases from J; junction bases left unmatched: 2. The chain's CDR3 is CASSLPRGQNTLYF. The CDR3 DNA, read in part, is TGTGCCAGCAGTCTGCCCAGGGGGCAAAACACCTTGTAC.

With regard to this clone: Gene names are the mouse ones. The CDR3 end falls 1 residue outside the read, so it is completed with the germline J gene. This chain links TRBV13-2 with TRBJ2-5; D perhaps matches TRBD2 (6 bases). The CDR3 is made up of 12 amino acids. Between the trimmed V and J ends, which lost 7 bases and 3 bases, there was a span of 9 bases. CDR1 NNHNN and CDR2 SYGAGS come from the germline V gene (reference sequence). The sequenced part of the CDR3 DNA is TGTGCCAGCCCCTGGGGTCAAGACACCCAGTAC. Translated, it gives CASPWGQDTQY. The full CDR3 sequence reads CASPWGQDTQYF.

Points on this clone: Mouse names are used for the genes. The read finishes 1 residue shy of the CDR3 end, and the germline J gene is used to complete it. This chain joins TRBV26 and TRBJ1-3; D may be TRBD1 (5 bases). This CDR3 is 14 amino acids long. Trimming shortened V by 4 bases and J by 2 bases, and 9 bases separated the two germline ends. Looked up from germline, CDR1 is KGHPV and CDR2 is FQNQEV (reference sequence). The CDR3 loop is CASSPSGAGNTLYF. CDR3 bases read: TGTGCCAGCAGTCCCTCGGGGGCTGGAAATACGCTCTAT. Variable domain in full (rest from reference TRBV26 and TRBJ1-3): NSKVIQTPRYLVKGQGQKAKMRCIPEKGHPVVFWYQQNKNNEFKFLINFQNQEVLQQIDMTEKRFSAECPSNSPCSLEIQSSEAGDSALYLCASSPSGAGNTLYFGEGSRLIVV.

Remarks on this clone: Gene labels here are mouse ones. The read comes to an end 1 residue before the CDR3 does, leaving the germline J gene to fill in the end. The chain links TRBV26 to TRBJ2-2; 7 bases match TRBD1. In germline, CDR1 is KGHPV, CDR2 FQNQEV (reference sequence). Germline trimming cut 5 bases from V and 0 bases from J; bases unmatched to any gene: 3. CDR3 size: 15 residues. CDR3 region: CASSAGTANTGQLYF. The DNA read from the CDR3 is TGTGCCAGCAGTGCCGGGACAGCAAACACCGGGCAGCTCTAC.

In regard to this clone: The germline and genes are mouse ones. The CDR3 end is not reached by the read, which stops 1 residue before it; the germline J gene fills it in. This rearrangement joins TRBV29 to TRBJ2-4, with D hard to call. The CDR3 extends over 14 amino acids. In germline, CDR1 is MSHET, CDR2 SYDVDS. Trimming took 3 bases from V and 0 from J, leaving 7 bases between them. CDR3 sequence: CASSLTPSQNTLYF. The sequenced part of the CDR3 DNA is TGTGCTAGCAGTTTGACACCTAGTCAAAACACCTTGTAC.

Remarks on this clone: Here the gene names and germline are mouse. Sequencing ends 1 residue short of the CDR3 end; the germline J gene provides the rest. The chain recombines TRBV3 with TRBJ2-5, with 10 bases aligning to TRBD2. The CDR3 covers 16 residues. Germline V gene lookup returns CDR1 SNHLY and CDR2 FYNGKV (reference sequence). V trimming: 3 bases; J trimming: 2 bases; junction bases outside the gene matches: 5. The sequenced part of the CDR3 DNA is TGTGCCAGCAGCTTCTGGGGGGGCGCGGGCCAAGACACCCAGTAC. Translation: CASSFWGGAGQDTQY. The full CDR3 protein reads CASSFWGGAGQDTQYF.

Regarding this clone: Gene names and germline refer to mouse. With the read ending 1 residue before the CDR3 end, the germline J gene is used to fill in that end. The V call is TRBV26, the J call TRBJ2-1; 8 bases are shared with TRBD1. Trimming took 0 bases from V and 10 from J; bases not matched to a gene: 5. The CDR3 extends over 14 amino acids. CDR1 and CDR2 (germline): KGHPV, FQNQEV (reference sequence). The sequenced part of the CDR3 DNA is TGTGCCAGCAGTCTGTCAGACAGGGGCCCCGAGCAGTTC. Translation: CASSLSDRGPEQF. The CDR3 as a whole reads CASSLSDRGPEQFF. Based on the CDR3 plus reference TRBV26 and TRBJ2-1, the full variable domain is NSKVIQTPRYLVKGQGQKAKMRCIPEKGHPVVFWYQQNKNNEFKFLINFQNQEVLQQIDMTEKRFSAECPSNSPCSLEIQSSEAGDSALYLCASSLSDRGPEQFFGPGTRLTVL.

Sample share makes this clone medium-sized. Each gene name is a mouse one. The read ends 1 residue shy of where the CDR3 ends; the end is completed using the germline J gene. This chain links TRBV4 with TRBJ2-1; D gene uncertain. The V end was cut by 5 bases, the J end by 0 bases, with 5 bases between. The V gene's germline CDR1 is LGHDT and CDR2 YNNKQL (reference sequence). CDR3 length: 13 amino acids. CDR3 bases read: TGTGCCAGCAGCCAATATAACTATGCTGAGCAGTTC. Residues: CASSQYNYAEQF. The whole CDR3 is CASSQYNYAEQFF.

Turning to this clone: Gene names follow the mouse nomenclature. The observed sequence ends 1 residue before the CDR3 terminus, with the missing tail filled in from the germline J gene. The chain has TRBV17 and TRBJ1-1; 10 nucleotides agree with TRBD1. This CDR3 comprises 17 residues. Trimming at V came to 1 base and at J to 6 bases, leaving 11 bases not matched to a gene. Germline V lookup: CDR1 MNHDT, CDR2 YYDKIL. The DNA read from the CDR3 is TGTGCTAGCAGTAGAGGGGGACCGGGGACAGGGGTACCAGAAGTCTTC. Its protein is CASSRGGPGTGVPEVF. The full CDR3 protein is CASSRGGPGTGVPEVFF.

Comments on this clone: The gene symbols are mouse symbols. CDR3 DNA (partial): TGTGCCAGCAGCCAAGGACAGGGGAGAGCAGAAACGCTGTAT. Amino acids: CASSQGQGRAETLY. The CDR3 reads in full as CASSQGQGRAETLYF. This chain links TRBV2 with TRBJ2-3; 8 bases map to TRBD1. The sequenced fragment ends 1 residue before the CDR3 boundary, so the rest is inferred from the germline J gene. The J segment lost 3 bases and the V segment lost 1 base, leaving 3 bases of the junction unmatched. This CDR3 comprises 15 residues. Looked up from germline, CDR1 is LGHNA and CDR2 is YSYQKL.

As for this clone: The genes are named according to mouse. The CDR3 sequence: CASSHGTGGSYEQYF. The sequenced part of the CDR3 DNA is TGTGCCAGCTCTCACGGGACTGGGGGCTCCTATGAACAGTAC. V gene TRBV12-2 combines with J gene TRBJ2-7; 11 bases align to TRBD2. Sequencing ends 1 residue short of the CDR3 end; the germline J gene provides the rest. The CDR3 is 15 residues long. The junction had 2 bases not matched to a gene; V was cut back by 2 bases and J by 0 bases. The germline V gene has CDR1 SGHLS and CDR2 HYDKME.

In the case of this clone: The gene names given are mouse names. CDR3 sequence reads: CASSIWGVPYEQYF. The CDR3 bases that were read are TGTGCCAGCAGCATCTGGGGGGTCCCCTATGAACAGTAC. V gene TRBV4 combines with J gene TRBJ2-7, with 8 bases identical to TRBD2. The observed sequence ends 1 residue before the CDR3 terminus, with the missing tail filled in from the germline J gene. Germline V gives CDR1 LGHDT, CDR2 YNNKQL (reference sequence). This CDR3 is 14 amino acids long. V was pared by 5 bases and J by 2 bases, with 5 bases of the junction left unmatched.

Comment on this clone: Genes and germline come from the mouse. The read finishes 1 residue shy of the CDR3 end, and the germline J gene is used to complete it. The V and J genes are TRBV26 and TRBJ2-5; perhaps TRBD1 as D (5 bases). Germline V lookup: CDR1 KGHPV, CDR2 FQNQEV (reference sequence). This CDR3 has 14 amino acids. V was cut by 3 bases and J by 2 bases, with 9 bases left in between. The sequenced part of the CDR3 DNA is TGTGCCAGCAGTCTCCTGACAGTCCAAGACACCCAGTAC. It encodes CASSLLTVQDTQY. The full CDR3 protein reads CASSLLTVQDTQYF. Variable domain in full (rest from reference TRBV26 and TRBJ2-5): NSKVIQTPRYLVKGQGQKAKMRCIPEKGHPVVFWYQQNKNNEFKFLINFQNQEVLQQIDMTEKRFSAECPSNSPCSLEIQSSEAGDSALYLCASSLLTVQDTQYFGPGTRLLVL.

By proportion, this clone is large (0.1 to 1%). The gene names given are mouse names. The missing CDR3 end, 1 residue past where the read stops, is filled in from the germline J gene. This sequence joins TRBV13-1 and TRBJ2-7, with D tentatively TRBD1 or TRBD2 (7 bases each). Germline V gene lookup returns CDR1 NSHNY and CDR2 SYGAGN. There are 11 residues in the CDR3. Trimming removed 7 bases from V and 5 bases from J, with 10 bases in between. The covered CDR3 bases are TGTGCCAGCCAGGGGGGGGATGAACAGTAC. Its translation: CASQGGDEQY. The complete CDR3 sequence is CASQGGDEQYF.

A remark on this clone: Mouse germline and gene names are used. Read data end 1 residue before the CDR3 end; the end is taken from the germline J gene. V usage is TRBV31 and J usage is TRBJ2-3; possible D gene TRBD2, 7 bases. Trimming took off 0 bases at V and 1 base at J, with 8 bases between the two ends. Germline loops: CDR1 GKSSPN, CDR2 SITVG. This CDR3 region has 14 residues. The part of the CDR3 DNA that was read is TGTGCCTGGAGTCTTGGGGGGCGTGCAGAAACGCTGTAT. Translation gives CAWSLGGRAETLY. The whole CDR3 reads CAWSLGGRAETLYF.

Regarding this clone: Each gene name is a mouse one. This CDR3 is CAWGDRDQDTQYF. CDR3 bases read: TGTGCCTGGGGGGACAGGGACCAAGACACCCAGTAC. This sequence joins TRBV31 and TRBJ2-5; 9 bases fit TRBD1. The read terminates 1 residue before the CDR3 end, so the remaining end is supplied by the germline J gene. Trimming took 5 bases from V and 1 from J; bases not matched to a gene: 1. Germline CDR1 reads GKSSPN; CDR2 reads SITVG. This CDR3 is 13 amino acids long. The variable domain in full, with the rest retrieved from reference TRBV31 and TRBJ2-5, is AQTIHQWPVAEIKAVGSPLSLGCTIKGKSSPNLYWYWQATGGTLQQLFYSITVGQVESVVQLNLSASRPKDDQFILSTEKLLLSHSGFYLCAWGDRDQDTQYFGPGTRLLVL.

A note on this clone: The gene names given are mouse names. The read falls 1 residue short of the CDR3 end, and the missing part is taken from the germline J gene. The V and J genes are TRBV24 and TRBJ2-7, with 9 bases fitting TRBD1. The CDR3 sequence is 13 residues long. Germline V gene sequence: CDR1 KGHTA, CDR2 FRNEEI. V was pared by 4 bases and J by 6 bases, with 4 bases of the junction left unmatched. Partial CDR3 DNA: TGTGCCAGCAGTCGTAACAGGGGGCCTGAACAGTAC. The encoded protein is CASSRNRGPEQY. The CDR3 in its entirety is CASSRNRGPEQYF.

This clone was seen only a few times. The listed genes are named as in mouse. Read data end 1 residue before the CDR3 end; the end is taken from the germline J gene. The chain joins TRBV4 to TRBJ2-1; TRBD1 aligns across 7 bases. The CDR3 extends over 15 amino acids. The J segment lost 0 bases and the V segment lost 6 bases, leaving 5 bases of the junction unmatched. Germline values: CDR1 LGHDT, CDR2 YNNKQL (reference sequence). The CDR3 DNA, read in part, is TGTGCCAGCAGTCGACAGGGCTCTAACTATGCTGAGCAGTTC. It specifies CASSRQGSNYAEQF. The full CDR3 sequence reads CASSRQGSNYAEQFF.

By sample share, this clone is medium-sized. Gene labels here are mouse ones. The read falls 1 residue short of the CDR3 end, and the missing part is taken from the germline J gene. The chain is built from TRBV24 and TRBJ1-4; 10 bases fit TRBD1. The germline CDR1 and CDR2 sequences are KGHTA and FRNEEI. Unmatched junction bases numbered 5, after V lost 4 bases and J lost 6 bases. CDR3 length: 15 residues. This chain's CDR3 is CASSPRDRGHERLFF. CDR3 bases read: TGTGCCAGCAGTCCCCGGGACAGGGGTCACGAAAGATTATTT.

With respect to this clone: These gene names are mouse names. The CDR3 extends 1 residue past the end of the read, so its final part is completed from the germline J gene. The rearrangement links TRBV26 to TRBJ1-1; D is ambiguous. Germline CDR1 is KGHPV and CDR2 is FQNQEV (reference sequence). Trimming left V 4 bases short and J 1 base short, with 7 bases between. The CDR3 runs 13 residues. Here the CDR3 reads CASSPQRNTEVFF. Partial CDR3 DNA: TGTGCCAGCAGTCCACAGAGAAACACAGAAGTCTTC. The full variable domain, its missing parts supplied by reference TRBV26 and TRBJ1-1, is NSKVIQTPRYLVKGQGQKAKMRCIPEKGHPVVFWYQQNKNNEFKFLINFQNQEVLQQIDMTEKRFSAECPSNSPCSLEIQSSEAGDSALYLCASSPQRNTEVFFGKGTRLTVV.

In its sample, this clone is medium-sized. Gene names and germline match the mouse. With the read ending 1 residue before the CDR3 end, the germline J gene is used to fill in that end. The gene calls are TRBV26 and TRBJ2-7; 7 nucleotides agree with TRBD1. The length of the CDR3 is 13 residues. Trimming cost V 3 bases and J 7 bases; bases outside gene matches: 6. Germline lookup yields CDR1 KGHPV and CDR2 FQNQEV (reference sequence). CDR3 protein: CASSLNRGEEQYF. The sequenced CDR3 bases are TGTGCCAGCAGTCTCAACAGGGGTGAGGAACAGTAC.